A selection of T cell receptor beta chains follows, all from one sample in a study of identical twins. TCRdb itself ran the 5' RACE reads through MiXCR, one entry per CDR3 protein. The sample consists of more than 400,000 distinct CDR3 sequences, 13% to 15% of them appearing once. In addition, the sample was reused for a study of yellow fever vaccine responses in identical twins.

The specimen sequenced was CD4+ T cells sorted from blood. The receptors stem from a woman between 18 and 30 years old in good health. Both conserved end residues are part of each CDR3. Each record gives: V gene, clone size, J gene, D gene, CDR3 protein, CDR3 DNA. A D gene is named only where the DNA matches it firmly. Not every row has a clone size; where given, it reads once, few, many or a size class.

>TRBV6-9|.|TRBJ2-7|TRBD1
CASSYWTGENEQYF
TGTGCCAGCAGTTATTGGACAGGGGAAAACGAGCAGTACTTC
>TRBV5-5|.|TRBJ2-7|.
CASSPPGASYEQYF
TGTGCCAGCAGCCCACCCGGGGCCTCCTACGAGCAGTACTTC
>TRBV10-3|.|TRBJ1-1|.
CAISQRDTEAFF
TGTGCCATCAGCCAAAGGGACACTGAAGCTTTCTTT
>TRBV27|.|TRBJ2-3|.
CASSLKEGDTQYF
TGTGCCAGCAGTTTGAAGGAGGGAGATACGCAGTATTTT
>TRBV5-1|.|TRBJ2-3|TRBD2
CASSLGAGAGTDTQYF
TGCGCCAGCAGCTTGGGAGCGGGAGCGGGGACAGATACGCAGTATTTT
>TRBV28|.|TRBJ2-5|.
CASTLPSTPQETQYF
TGTGCCAGCACCCTACCCTCCACCCCGCAAGAGACCCAGTACTTC
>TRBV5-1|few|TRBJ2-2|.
CASSLPPGENTGELFF
TGCGCCAGCAGCTTGCCCCCAGGGGAGAACACCGGGGAGCTGTTTTTT
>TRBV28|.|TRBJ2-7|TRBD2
CASSFRLASYEQYF
TGTGCCAGCAGTTTTCGACTAGCGAGTTACGAGCAGTACTTC
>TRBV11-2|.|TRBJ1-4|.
CASSLAPGSDEKLFF
TGTGCCAGCAGCTTAGCCCCAGGGTCGGATGAAAAACTGTTTTTT
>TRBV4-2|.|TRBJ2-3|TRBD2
CASSPGLAGGSSTDTQYF
TGTGCCAGCAGCCCCGGACTAGCGGGGGGCTCTAGCACAGATACGCAGTATTTT
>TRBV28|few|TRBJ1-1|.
CASSLAGSGGTEAFF
TGTGCCAGCAGTTTAGCGGGCAGCGGGGGCACTGAAGCTTTCTTT
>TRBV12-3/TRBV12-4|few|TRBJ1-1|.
CASSLDRGALPMAFF
TGTGCCAGCAGTTTAGACCGGGGGGCCCTTCCGATGGCTTTCTTT
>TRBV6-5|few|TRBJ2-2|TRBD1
CASSFGTGGLSGELFF
TGTGCCAGCAGTTTTGGGACAGGGGGACTGAGCGGGGAGCTGTTTTTT
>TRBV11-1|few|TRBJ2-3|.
CASSLGQISTDTQYF
TGTGCCAGCAGCTTAGGACAGATTAGCACAGATACGCAGTATTTT
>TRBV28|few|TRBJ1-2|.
CASIGGPRLYGYTF
TGTGCCAGCATCGGCGGACCGAGATTGTATGGCTACACCTTC
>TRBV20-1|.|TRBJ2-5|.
CSARDPLRQVETQYF
TGCAGTGCTAGAGACCCCTTAAGACAGGTGGAGACCCAGTACTTC
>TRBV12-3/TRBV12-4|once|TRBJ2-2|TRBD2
CAICFGGGGRLNTGELFF
TGTGCCATCTGTTTCGGGGGCGGGGGGAGACTAAACACCGGGGAGCTGTTTTTT
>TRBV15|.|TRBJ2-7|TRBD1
CATSSGDSLYEQYF
TGTGCCACCAGCAGCGGGGACAGCCTCTACGAGCAGTACTTC
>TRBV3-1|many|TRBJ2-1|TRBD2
CASSQGLAGGNEQFF
TGTGCCAGCAGCCAGGGACTAGCGGGAGGGAATGAGCAGTTCTTC
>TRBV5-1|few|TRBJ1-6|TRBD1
CASSLTGEDNSPLHF
TGCGCCAGCAGCTTAACAGGGGAAGATAATTCACCCCTCCACTTT
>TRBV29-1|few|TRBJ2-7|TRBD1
CSGGQGGSYEQYF
TGCAGCGGGGGACAGGGTGGATCCTACGAGCAGTACTTC
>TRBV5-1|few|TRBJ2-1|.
CASSLAEGDNEQFF
TGCGCCAGCAGCTTGGCCGAGGGGGACAATGAGCAGTTCTTC
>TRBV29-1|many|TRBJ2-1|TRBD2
CSVRRDYNNEQFF
TGCAGCGTCCGTCGGGACTACAACAATGAGCAGTTCTTC
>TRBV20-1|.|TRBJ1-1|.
CSAPFFSENTEAFF
TGCAGTGCGCCCTTTTTTTCTGAGAACACTGAAGCTTTCTTT
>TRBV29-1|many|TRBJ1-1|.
CSVVRGYTEAFF
TGCAGCGTTGTCAGGGGATACACTGAAGCTTTCTTT
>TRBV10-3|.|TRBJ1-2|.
CAISESQGVNYGYTF
TGTGCCATCAGTGAGTCTCAGGGTGTCAACTATGGCTACACCTTC
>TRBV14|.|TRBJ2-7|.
CASSPGTNSYEQYF
TGTGCCAGCAGCCCCGGGACAAACTCCTACGAGCAGTACTTC
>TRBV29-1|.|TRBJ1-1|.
CSVEGRTLYMNTEAFF
TGCAGCGTTGAAGGACGGACCCTCTATATGAACACTGAAGCTTTCTTT
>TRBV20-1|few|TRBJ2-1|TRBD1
CSAPRSGGSYNEQFF
TGCAGTGCTCCGCGGTCAGGGGGTTCCTACAATGAGCAGTTCTTC
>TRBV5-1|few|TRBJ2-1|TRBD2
CASTLGGSGGADEQFF
TGCGCCAGCACCCTGGGGGGTAGCGGGGGGGCCGATGAGCAGTTCTTC
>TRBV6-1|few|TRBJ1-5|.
CASSQVPPQHF
TGTGCCAGCAGTCAGGTCCCGCCCCAGCATTTT
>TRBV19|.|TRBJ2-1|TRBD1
CASSNPSNRGTANYNEQFF
TGTGCCAGTAGTAACCCCTCCAATCGAGGGACAGCCAATTACAATGAGCAGTTCTTC
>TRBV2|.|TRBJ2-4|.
CASSDSRSGTLAKNIQYF
TGTGCCAGCAGTGATTCGAGGTCGGGGACCTTAGCCAAAAACATTCAGTACTTC
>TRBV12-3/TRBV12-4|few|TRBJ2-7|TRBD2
CASSLSGRTLYEQYF
TGTGCCAGCAGTTTAAGCGGGAGGACCCTTTACGAGCAGTACTTC
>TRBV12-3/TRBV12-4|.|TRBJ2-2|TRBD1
CASSKEGGQGAPGELFF
TGTGCCAGCAGTAAAGAGGGGGGACAGGGGGCCCCCGGGGAGCTGTTTTTT
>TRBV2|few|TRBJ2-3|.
CASTLQRQVVSADTQYF
TGTGCCAGCACCTTACAAAGACAGGTCGTATCGGCAGATACGCAGTATTTT
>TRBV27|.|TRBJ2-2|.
CASSPLPLGRGPGGELFF
TGTGCCAGCAGTCCGCTCCCCCTTGGGAGGGGGCCGGGCGGGGAGCTGTTTTTT
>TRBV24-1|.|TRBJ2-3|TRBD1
CATSDPGTATSTDTQYF
TGTGCCACCAGTGACCCCGGGACAGCCACATCTACAGATACGCAGTATTTT
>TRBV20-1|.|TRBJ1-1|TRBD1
CSARDPRDRGLGGVVNTEAFF
TGCAGTGCTAGAGATCCCCGGGACAGGGGGCTCGGCGGGGTCGTGAACACTGAAGCTTTCTTT
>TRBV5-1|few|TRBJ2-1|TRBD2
CASSLEVTSEEDEQFF
TGCGCCAGCAGCTTGGAAGTGACTAGCGAGGAGGATGAGCAGTTCTTC
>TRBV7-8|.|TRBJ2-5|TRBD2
CASSLGSASGVGRQETQYF
TGTGCCAGCAGCTTAGGGTCGGCTAGCGGAGTAGGAAGACAAGAGACCCAGTACTTC
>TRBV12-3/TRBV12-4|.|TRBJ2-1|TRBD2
CASSKLAGAVGEQFF
TGTGCCAGCAGTAAACTAGCGGGGGCTGTTGGTGAGCAGTTCTTC
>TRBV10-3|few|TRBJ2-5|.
CAISEGRVETQYF
TGTGCCATCAGTGAAGGGCGCGTTGAGACCCAGTACTTC
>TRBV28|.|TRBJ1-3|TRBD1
CASSPWDSSGNTIYF
TGTGCCAGCAGCCCGTGGGACAGCTCTGGAAACACCATATATTTT
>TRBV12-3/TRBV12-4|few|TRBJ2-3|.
CASSLPDRDTQYF
TGTGCCAGCAGTTTACCAGACAGAGATACGCAGTATTTT
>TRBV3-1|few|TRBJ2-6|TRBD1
CASSQQQILRTGVALGANVLTF
TGTGCCAGCAGCCAACAACAAATTTTAAGGACAGGGGTAGCGCTTGGGGCCAACGTCCTGACTTTC
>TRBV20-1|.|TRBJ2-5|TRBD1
CSARETGRLWETQYF
TGCAGTGCTAGGGAGACAGGGAGACTCTGGGAGACCCAGTACTTC
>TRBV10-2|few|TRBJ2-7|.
CASSVTGASYEQYF
TGCGCCAGCAGTGTTACGGGAGCGTCCTACGAGCAGTACTTC
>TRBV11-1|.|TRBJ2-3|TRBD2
CASSSLGTSGGPSTDTQYF
TGTGCCAGCAGCTCGCTCGGGACTAGCGGGGGGCCCAGCACAGATACGCAGTATTTT
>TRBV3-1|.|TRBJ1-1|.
CASSQEAANMNTEAFF
TGTGCCAGCAGCCAAGAGGCGGCAAATATGAACACTGAAGCTTTCTTT
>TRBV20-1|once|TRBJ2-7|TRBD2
CSASASSGVSSYEQYF
TGCAGTGCTAGTGCTTCCAGCGGGGTCAGCTCCTACGAGCAGTACTTC
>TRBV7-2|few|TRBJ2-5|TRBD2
CASSLYDGRAETQYF
TGTGCCAGCAGCTTATACGACGGGAGGGCCGAGACCCAGTACTTC
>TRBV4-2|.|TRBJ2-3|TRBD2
CASRETSGPTDTQYF
TGTGCCAGCAGGGAGACTAGCGGGCCCACAGATACGCAGTATTTT
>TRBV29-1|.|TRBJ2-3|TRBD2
CSVVPTSGRSNTQYF
TGCAGCGTTGTTCCCACTAGCGGGAGATCTAATACGCAGTATTTT
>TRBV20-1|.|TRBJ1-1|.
CSAPRKNTEAFF
TGCAGTGCCCCCCGCAAGAACACTGAAGCTTTCTTT
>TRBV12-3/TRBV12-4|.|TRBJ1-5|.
CASSSFGQISNQPQHF
TGTGCCAGCAGCAGCTTTGGACAGATTAGCAATCAGCCCCAGCATTTT
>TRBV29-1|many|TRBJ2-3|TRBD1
CSFAPGTGGADTQYF
TGCAGCTTCGCGCCCGGGACAGGGGGCGCAGATACGCAGTATTTT
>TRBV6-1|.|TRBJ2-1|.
CASSRTVPSYNEQFF
TGTGCCAGCAGTAGGACTGTGCCCTCCTACAATGAGCAGTTCTTC
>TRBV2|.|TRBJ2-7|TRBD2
CASSIRTSGNSYEQYF
TGTGCCAGCAGTATACGGACTAGCGGGAACTCCTACGAGCAGTACTTC
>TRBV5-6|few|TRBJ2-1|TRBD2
CASRLAGGGHNEQFF
TGTGCCAGCAGACTAGCGGGAGGTGGTCACAATGAGCAGTTCTTC